Below are 18 T cell receptor beta chains sequenced from a single sample in a study of blood T cells in healthy people across ages (dated by TCRdb to the mid-2010s). The receptor library was made with 5' RACE. These reads were obtained on an Illumina HiSeq 2500. A second PCR of about 6 to 12 cycles was run with a J-beta primer mix and a sample-barcoded 5' primer. TCRdb itself trimmed the public reads at Q25 with fastp, ran MiXCR and retained productive beta chains. Rows merge per CDR3 protein into single entries with the most common DNA and genes. This sample is represented by 700,000 to 900,000 distinct CDR3 sequences; more than 25% of them were singletons. The top ten hold around 2.9% of the sample. The data also belong to a second study, concerning T cells of mothers and their children.

Input material: blood. The receptor set was obtained from a boy aged 5-17 years in good health.

J is TRBJ2-1 and V is TRBV5-1; D is undetermined. The V end lost 1 base, the J end lost 2 bases, and 13 bases lay between the germline ends. The CDR3 has 16 residues. Germline CDR1 reads SGHRS; CDR2 reads YFSETQ. CDR3 sequence: CASSLSSDAAYNEQFF. The CDR3 region has the DNA TGCGCCAGCAGCTTGTCGTCCGACGCCGCCTACAATGAGCAGTTCTTC.

This clonotype was detected only a few times. This rearrangement joins TRBV10-3 to TRBJ2-4; tentatively, D is TRBD1 or TRBD2 (5 bases each). Deletions cut 5 bases from V and 15 bases from J, with 20 bases between. The germline V gene has CDR1 ENHRY and CDR2 SYGVKD. This CDR3 is built from 13 residues. The CDR3 DNA sequence: TGTGCCATCAGTCCGGCCGGGACCCCCAATCTGTACTTC. This translates into CAISPAGTPNLYF.

The CDR3 here is CASSQEAALQETQYF. CDR3 coding DNA: TGTGCCAGCAGCCAAGAAGCGGCTTTACAAGAGACCCAGTACTTC. V and J are TRBV3-1 and TRBJ2-5; D perhaps matches TRBD2 (5 bases). In germline, CDR1 is LGHDT, CDR2 YNNKEL (reference sequence). The V end was cut by 0 bases, the J end by 2 bases, with 10 bases between. CDR3 size: 15 residues.

This chain joins TRBV5-1 and TRBJ2-3, with 8 bases matching TRBD1. CDR3 length: 16 amino acids. J lost 2 bases, V lost 4 bases, and 9 bases had no gene match. The germline V gene encodes CDR1 SGHRS and CDR2 YFSETQ. The CDR3 region is CASSPGTGVYTDTQYF. The CDR3 DNA follows: TGCGCCAGCAGCCCAGGGACAGGAGTGTACACAGATACGCAGTATTTT. Drawing the rest from reference TRBV5-1 and TRBJ2-3, the complete variable domain is KAGVTQTPRYLIKTRGQQVTLSCSPISGHRSVSWYQQTPGQGLQFLFEYFSETQRNKGNFPGRFSGRQFSNSRSEMNVSTLELGDSALYLCASSPGTGVYTDTQYFGPGTRLTVL.

In regard to this clonotype: One junction end does not reproduce the germline sequence, and a read error may be involved. The gene calls are TRBV5-1 and TRBJ2-5; D possibly corresponds to TRBD2 (7 bases). This CDR3 region has 13 residues. Germline assignment: CDR1 SGHRS and CDR2 YFSETQ. In DNA, the CDR3 is TGCGCCGGCAGCTTCGGGGGGCGAGAGACCCAGTACTTC. Protein sequence: CAGSFGGRETQYF.

This clonotype showed up just a few times. The chain links TRBV2 to TRBJ2-5, with 7 positions matching TRBD2. TRBJ2-1 explains the end of the DNA better; the J call may be wrong. Germline-derived CDR1 and CDR2 are SNHLY and FYNNEI. This CDR3 is built from 14 residues. The CDR3 reads CATQASGGNNEQFF. In DNA form, the CDR3 reads TGTGCCACCCAAGCTAGCGGCGGAAACAATGAGCAGTTCTTC.

The CDR3 nucleotides read TGTGCCAGCAGCTTGGCCTTATATAGGGGAAAGGTCGAGCAGTACTTC. As protein: CASSLALYRGKVEQYF. The chain is built from TRBV5-8 and TRBJ2-7, with D possibly matching TRBD1 (5 bases). Trimming shortened V by 0 bases and J by 6 bases, and 19 bases separated the two germline ends. The germline gives CDR1 SGHTS, CDR2 YDEGEE. The CDR3 consists of 16 residues.

The gene calls are TRBV7-3 and TRBJ2-1; D not resolved. The CDR3 runs 13 residues. Trimming removed 3 bases at V and 8 bases at J, with 11 bases between. CDR1 and CDR2 (germline): SGHTA, FQGTGA. CDR3 residues: CASSFQQMDEQFF. Here the CDR3 DNA reads TGTGCCAGCAGCTTTCAACAAATGGATGAGCAGTTCTTC.

This clonotype was recorded only once. The V gene is TRBV30, the J gene TRBJ2-7, with D perhaps being TRBD1 or TRBD2 (5 bases each). The CDR3 is 14 amino acids. Germline V CDR1 and CDR2: GTSNPN, SVGIG (reference sequence). The V end lost 3 bases, the J end lost 1 base, and 13 bases lay between the germline ends. This CDR3 is CAWSRGRTSYEQYF. The CDR3, as DNA: TGTGCCTGGAGCCGGGGCAGGACTTCCTACGAGCAGTACTTC.

This clonotype was seen more than once but under ten times. The V and J genes are TRBV20-1 and TRBJ2-1, with a tentative D call TRBD1 (6 bases). The CDR3 totals 14 residues. Germline V gives CDR1 DFQATT, CDR2 SNEGSKA (reference sequence). Trimming stripped 6 bases from V and 3 bases from J, with 15 bases between. The CDR3 DNA reads TGCAGTGCCGCCCCGGGACAAGACTACAATGAGCAGTTCTTC. Encoded protein: CSAAPGQDYNEQFF.

This sequence joins TRBV12-3 or TRBV12-4 and TRBJ2-4; D not resolved. The CDR3 has 14 amino acids. V lost 8 bases and J lost 0, with 11 bases in between. The CDR3 nucleotides are TGTGCCAGCGCAATTGGGTTAGCCAAAAACATTCAGTACTTC. Residues: CASAIGLAKNIQYF.

The V call is TRBV7-2, the J call TRBJ1-1, with a possible D match to TRBD1 (6 bases). Germline lookup yields CDR1 SGHTA and CDR2 FQGNSA. The CDR3 totals 16 residues. Trimming removed 3 bases at V and 2 bases at J, with 16 bases between. CDR3 nucleotides: TGTGCCAGCAGCTTGCAGGGGCCAGTAGTCAACACTGAAGCTTTCTTT. Translating gives CASSLQGPVVNTEAFF.

The table lists this clonotype with a few counts. The V and J genes are TRBV7-2 and TRBJ2-1; D is unclear. Per germline, CDR1 SGHTA and CDR2 FQGNSA. This CDR3 contains 15 residues. Trimming removed 5 bases at V and 4 bases at J, with 15 bases between. CDR3 nucleotides: TGTGCCAGCAGCCGTGACCGGAGCCTTTACAATGAGCAGTTCTTC. Amino acid sequence: CASSRDRSLYNEQFF.

The table lists this clonotype with a few counts. CDR3 DNA: TGTGCCAGCAGGACGGGACAGGGTAAAGAGACCCAGTACTTC. Translation gives CASRTGQGKETQYF. The rearrangement joins TRBV12-3 or TRBV12-4 to TRBJ2-7; TRBD1 matches at 9 bases. Near its end, the DNA agrees better with TRBJ2-5, so the J call may be wrong. This CDR3 contains 14 residues.

The gene calls are TRBV5-1 and TRBJ2-5, with D unresolved. The V end was cut by 1 base, the J end by 3 bases, with 13 bases between. CDR1 and CDR2 from the germline V gene are SGHRS and YFSETQ. This CDR3 is built from 15 residues. The CDR3 reads CASSLLVPGEETQYF. CDR3 DNA: TGCGCCAGCAGCTTGTTGGTACCGGGTGAAGAGACCCAGTACTTC.

This sequence joins TRBV10-3 and TRBJ2-3; D uncertain. Germline CDR1 reads ENHRY; CDR2 reads SYGVKD. The CDR3 runs to 14 residues. V lost 6 bases, J lost 0 bases, and 10 bases lay in between. CDR3 bases: TGTGCCATCAGGGAGACTTATAGCACAGATACGCAGTATTTT. Its translation is CAIRETYSTDTQYF.

The table lists this clonotype with a few counts. This chain uses TRBV2 with TRBJ2-2; 9 bases map to TRBD1. Germline CDR1 and CDR2: SNHLY and FYNNEI. This CDR3 contains 16 residues. V lost 4 bases and J lost 2; bases outside the gene matches: 5. This chain's CDR3 is CASSARQGGNTGELFF. The CDR3 DNA reads as TGTGCCAGCAGTGCTAGACAGGGGGGCAACACCGGGGAGCTGTTTTTT.

This clonotype was counted a few times. The chain recombines TRBV11-2 with TRBJ2-5; D gene uncertain. The germline CDR1 and CDR2 sequences are SGHAT and FQNNGV. Trimming shortened V by 3 bases and J by 6 bases, and 5 bases separated the two germline ends. This CDR3 has 11 residues. The CDR3 is CASSFEKTQYF. CDR3 DNA: TGTGCCAGCAGCTTTGAAAAGACCCAGTACTTC.